This TCR beta chain is drawn from a study of cytomegalovirus exposure and HLA in healthy donors. Study context: A data release that came early held around 85 million unique TCRs from HLA-typed donors.

CDR1 and CDR2 from the germline V gene are LNHDA and SQIVND (reference sequence). The CDR3 sequence is 15 residues long. Losses at the gene ends were 6 bases for V and 5 bases for J; bases not matched to a gene: 10. Primers included in the PCR were 60 Vbeta and 13 Jbeta primers. Clones were sequenced by immunoSEQ multiplex PCR, and TCRdb holds only the in-frame ones, with some missing. Of under 200,000 clones listed, approximately 70% are singletons. Overall study findings and caveats: Some highly shared sequence variants likely arose as a pipeline artifact. Presence/absence analyses rested on an assumption that sequencing depth was roughly uniform across donors.

Concerning this clone itself: As yet, its antigen is unknown.

The TCR comes from a woman in her thirties in good health and CMV-seronegative. The gene calls are TRBV19 and TRBJ1-5, with 7 positions matching TRBD1. Sequenced: PBMCs. The DNA for the CDR3 is TGTGCCAGTAGCACGGACAGGAGCGGCCATCAGCCCCAGCATTTT. Amino acids: CASSTDRSGHQPQHF.